These 22 T cell receptor beta chains originate from one sample sequenced in a study of shared clonotypes between healthy human individuals. It was CD45RO-negative cells, positively selected for CCR7, that made up naive CD8 cells, with terminally differentiated effector memory CD45RA+ cells excluded. Sequenced by immunoSEQ multiplex PCR; TCRdb stores in-frame clones only, minus some. The table includes millions of clones, approximately 94% detected once. The sequencing sample was made of naive CD8+ T cells sorted from blood. These receptor sequences come from a man aged 18 to 30 in good health.

The chain uses TRBV27 and TRBJ1-2, with D possibly TRBD1 on 5 matching bases. The CDR3 is 15 residues long. The V gene lost 0 bases and the J gene lost 2 bases, with 10 bases spanning the gap. CDR1 MNHEY and CDR2 SMNVEV come from the germline V gene (reference sequence). The CDR3 region is CASSLSPDTNYGYTF. The DNA of the CDR3 is TGTGCCAGCAGTTTATCGCCGGACACAAACTATGGCTACACCTTC.

The genes are TRBV7-9 and TRBJ2-1; 9 bases agree with TRBD2. Trimming at V came to 2 bases and at J to 6 bases, leaving 8 bases not matched to a gene. The CDR3 sequence is 16 residues long. Germline CDR1 and CDR2: SEHNR and FQNEAQ (reference sequence). The chain's CDR3 is CASSLFTAGGVNEQFF. The CDR3 DNA is TGTGCCAGCAGCTTATTTACAGCGGGGGGTGTCAATGAGCAGTTCTTC.

In this sample, this clone turned up once. This chain uses TRBV5-1 with TRBJ2-5; 11 bases map to TRBD2. The CDR3 covers 16 residues. Germline lookup yields CDR1 SGHRS and CDR2 YFSETQ. V shed 4 bases and J 1 base; nucleotides not matched to a gene: 6. The DNA for the CDR3 is TGCGCCAGCAGCATTGCCGGGACTAGCGGCCAAGAGACCCAGTACTTC. Translating gives CASSIAGTSGQETQYF.

V and J are TRBV27 and TRBJ2-7; 9 nucleotides line up with TRBD1. V was pared by 8 bases and J by 7 bases, with 9 bases of the junction left unmatched. The CDR3 runs to 13 residues. Germline V gives CDR1 MNHEY, CDR2 SMNVEV (reference sequence). CDR3 region: CASGRTGGGEQYF. The CDR3 DNA is TGTGCCAGCGGAAGAACAGGGGGCGGGGAGCAGTACTTC.

The chain carries TRBV7-9 and TRBJ2-1; perhaps TRBD2 as D (6 bases). Germline V gene data show CDR1 as SEHNR and CDR2 as FQNEAQ (reference sequence). With 5 bases removed from V and 5 bases from J, the gap between germline ends came to 22 bases. The length of the CDR3 is 17 residues. The CDR3 DNA is TGTGCCAGCAGCGTGTCCCCGGGAGACAGTACCCACAATGAGCAGTTCTTC. Translating it yields CASSVSPGDSTHNEQFF.

CDR3 residues: CASSEGMWTEAFF. Written as DNA, the CDR3 is TGTGCCAGCAGTGAAGGGATGTGGACTGAAGCTTTCTTT. The V and J genes are TRBV6-4 and TRBJ1-1; D not resolved. CDR1 and CDR2 (germline): MRHNA, SNTAGT. The CDR3 totals 13 residues. V was cut by 3 bases and J by 5 bases, with 10 bases left in between.

The chain joins TRBV30 to TRBJ1-1, with TRBD1 as a possible D gene (5 bases). Germline V CDR1 and CDR2: GTSNPN, SVGIG (reference sequence). The CDR3 extends over 13 amino acids. With 5 bases removed from V and 4 bases from J, the gap between germline ends came to 14 bases. CDR3 sequence: CAWEVGGGTEAFF. Here the CDR3 DNA reads TGTGCCTGGGAGGTCGGGGGTGGCACTGAAGCTTTCTTT. Full variable domain (rest looked up from reference TRBV30 and TRBJ1-1): SQTIHQWPATLVQPVGSPLSLECTVEGTSNPNLYWYRQAAGRGLQLLFYSVGIGQISSEVPQNLSASRPQDRQFILSSKKLLLSDSGFYLCAWEVGGGTEAFFGQGTRLTVV.

J is TRBJ1-3 and V is TRBV6-6, with D unclear. Germline V CDR1 and CDR2: MNHNY, SVGAGI (reference sequence). Trimming cost V 6 bases and J 1 base, with 7 bases left between them. This CDR3 region has 13 residues. The DNA of the CDR3 is TGTGCCAGCAGGATGGGTTCTGGAAACACCATATATTTT. This sequence encodes CASRMGSGNTIYF.

In its sample, this clone was seen once. This chain links TRBV30 with TRBJ1-4, with D perhaps matching TRBD1 (6 bases). The V gene's germline CDR1 is GTSNPN and CDR2 SVGIG (reference sequence). The V end was cut by 4 bases, the J end by 8 bases, with 11 bases between. The CDR3 runs 12 residues. Here the CDR3 reads CAWTGVGEKLFF. The CDR3 nucleotides read TGTGCCTGGACAGGGGTTGGAGAAAAACTGTTTTTT.

The chain employs TRBV7-9 and TRBJ2-1, with TRBD2 identical over 12 bases. From germline, CDR1 is SEHNR and CDR2 FQNEAQ (reference sequence). The CDR3 consists of 16 residues. V lost 5 bases, J lost 6 bases, and 8 bases stayed unmatched. The CDR3 protein is CASSPPSGRAANEQFF. DNA of the CDR3: TGTGCCAGCAGCCCCCCTAGCGGGAGGGCCGCCAATGAGCAGTTCTTC.

This chain uses TRBV29-1 with TRBJ2-7; weak D call: TRBD2 (7 bases). Trimming cost V 2 bases and J 3 bases, with 17 bases left between them. CDR3 length: 15 amino acids. The V gene's germline CDR1 is SQVTM and CDR2 ANQGSEA. For the CDR3, the DNA is TGCAGCGTTGAACCGGTGGAGGGGGGGAGCTACGAGCAGTACTTC. This translates into CSVEPVEGGSYEQYF.

The chain uses TRBV4-1 and TRBJ1-1; weak D call: TRBD1 (5 bases). The CDR3 runs 17 residues. Germline CDR1 and CDR2: MGHRA and YSYEKL. With 4 bases removed from V and 0 bases from J, the gap between germline ends came to 18 bases. CDR3 in DNA: TGCGCCAGCAGCCGCCTCCCAACCCAGGGCGTGAACACTGAAGCTTTCTTT. Its translation: CASSRLPTQGVNTEAFF.

The rearrangement links TRBV11-2 to TRBJ1-2, with TRBD1 matching over 8 bases. Germline values: CDR1 SGHAT, CDR2 FQNNGV. This CDR3 has 13 residues. The V gene end was trimmed by 11 bases and the J gene end by 0 bases; junction bases not matched to a gene: 5. The CDR3 sequence is CAVSQGANYGYTF. In nucleotides, the CDR3 is TGTGCCGTTTCACAGGGGGCTAACTATGGCTACACCTTC.

The chain couples TRBV27 to TRBJ2-7; D is possibly TRBD1 or TRBD2 (5 bases each). Trimming shortened V by 4 bases and J by 3 bases, and 13 bases separated the two germline ends. CDR1 is MNHEY and CDR2 is SMNVEV in the germline V gene (reference sequence). CDR3 length: 14 residues. The CDR3 sequence: CASSWDGVSYEQYF. Written as DNA, the CDR3 is TGTGCCAGCAGTTGGGACGGGGTGAGCTACGAGCAGTACTTC.

This clone was found once. The chain uses TRBV28 and TRBJ2-2, with D maybe TRBD1 (6 bases). Trimming stripped 3 bases from V and 3 bases from J, with 14 bases between. Germline CDR1 reads MDHEN; CDR2 reads SYDVKM. This CDR3 has 16 residues. CDR3 DNA sequence: TGTGCCAGCAGTTTGTTGGGTCAGGGGCACACCGGGGAGCTGTTTTTT. Translated: CASSLLGQGHTGELFF.

The CDR3 bases are TGCGCCAGCAGCCAAGTTTTAGCGGGAGGGAACGAGCAGTACTTC. This translates into CASSQVLAGGNEQYF. The chain combines TRBV4-3 with TRBJ2-7, with 11 bases identical to TRBD2. V shed 1 base and J 5 bases; nucleotides not matched to a gene: 4. The CDR3 covers 15 residues. CDR1 is LGHNA and CDR2 is YSLEER in the germline V gene.

This clone has just one count. The rearrangement uses TRBV6-6 and TRBJ2-7, with 7 bases lining up with TRBD2. The V gene's germline CDR1 is MNHNY and CDR2 SVGAGI (reference sequence). The V gene end was trimmed by 6 bases and the J gene end by 5 bases; junction bases not matched to a gene: 7. The CDR3 totals 13 residues. The CDR3 sequence is CASSTGGGDEQYF. The DNA of the CDR3 is TGTGCCAGCAGCACCGGCGGGGGAGACGAGCAGTACTTC.

This clone was seen a few times. V and J are TRBV6-5 and TRBJ1-2, with D unclear. The CDR3 consists of 13 residues. The ends were cut back, 7 bases at V and 2 bases at J, with 11 bases in the middle. The V gene's germline CDR1 is MNHEY and CDR2 SVGAGI. CDR3 amino acids: CASTPGGNYGYTF. The CDR3, as DNA: TGTGCCAGCACCCCGGGCGGGAACTATGGCTACACCTTC.

The chain couples TRBV13 to TRBJ2-1; D not certain. V was shortened by 5 bases and J by 5 bases, with 13 bases between the two germline ends. CDR1 and CDR2 from the germline V gene are PRHDT and FYEKMQ (reference sequence). This CDR3 comprises 14 residues. This CDR3 is CASSLRVANNEQFF. DNA for the CDR3: TGTGCCAGCAGCCTCCGCGTCGCAAACAATGAGCAGTTCTTC.

The V and J genes are TRBV7-9 and TRBJ2-5, with unresolved D. This CDR3 is built from 12 residues. V was cut by 4 bases and J by 5 bases, with 8 bases left in between. Germline values: CDR1 SEHNR, CDR2 FQNEAQ (reference sequence). The CDR3 DNA sequence: TGTGCCAGCAGCTCCAAGTGGGAGACCCAGTACTTC. Protein sequence: CASSSKWETQYF.

This sequence joins TRBV27 and TRBJ1-6, with TRBD1 matching 7 bases. Germline-derived CDR1 and CDR2 are MNHEY and SMNVEV (reference sequence). CDR3 length equals 17 residues. Trimming removed 8 bases from V and 0 bases from J; junction bases left unmatched: 10. The DNA for the CDR3 is TGTGCCAGCTCTACAGGGGCGGACCTCTCCTATAATTCACCCCTCCACTTT. It translates to CASSTGADLSYNSPLHF.

This clone showed up just once. V and J are TRBV27 and TRBJ2-7; tentatively, D is TRBD1 (5 bases). The germline CDR1 and CDR2 sequences are MNHEY and SMNVEV (reference sequence). The CDR3 totals 15 residues. Trimming cost V 5 bases and J 4 bases, with 18 bases left between them. The CDR3 is CASSPPGRVPYEQYF. DNA of the CDR3: TGTGCCAGCAGTCCTCCGGGCAGGGTACCATACGAGCAGTACTTC.